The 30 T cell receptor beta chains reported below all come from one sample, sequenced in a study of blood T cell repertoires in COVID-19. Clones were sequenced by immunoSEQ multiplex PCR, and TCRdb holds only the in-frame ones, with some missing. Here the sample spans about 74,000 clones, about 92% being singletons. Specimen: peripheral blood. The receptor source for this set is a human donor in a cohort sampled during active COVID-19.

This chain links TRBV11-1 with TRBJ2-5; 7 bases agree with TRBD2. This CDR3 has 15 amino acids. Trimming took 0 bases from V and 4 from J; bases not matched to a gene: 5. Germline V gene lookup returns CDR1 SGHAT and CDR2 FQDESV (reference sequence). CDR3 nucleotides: TGTGCCAGCAGCTTAGCAACGGGAGGTGCAGAGACCCAGTACTTC. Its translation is CASSLATGGAETQYF.

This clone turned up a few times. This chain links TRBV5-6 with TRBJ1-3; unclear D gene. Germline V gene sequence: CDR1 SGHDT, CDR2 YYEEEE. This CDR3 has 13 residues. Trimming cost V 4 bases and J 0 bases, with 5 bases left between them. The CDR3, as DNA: TGTGCCAGCAGCCTACCCTCTGGAAACACCATATATTTT. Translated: CASSLPSGNTIYF.

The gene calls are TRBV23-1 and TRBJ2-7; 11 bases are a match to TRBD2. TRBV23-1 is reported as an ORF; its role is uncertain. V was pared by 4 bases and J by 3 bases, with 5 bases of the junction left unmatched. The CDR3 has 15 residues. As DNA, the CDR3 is TGCGCCAGCAGTCTCACTAGCGGGAGCCTCTACGAGCAGTACTTC. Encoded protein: CASSLTSGSLYEQYF.

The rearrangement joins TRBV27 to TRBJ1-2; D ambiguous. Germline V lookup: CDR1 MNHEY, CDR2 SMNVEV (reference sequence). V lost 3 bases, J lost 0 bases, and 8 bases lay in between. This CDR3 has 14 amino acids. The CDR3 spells CASSFSTPNYGYTF. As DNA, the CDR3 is TGTGCCAGCAGTTTTTCGACACCTAACTATGGCTACACCTTC.

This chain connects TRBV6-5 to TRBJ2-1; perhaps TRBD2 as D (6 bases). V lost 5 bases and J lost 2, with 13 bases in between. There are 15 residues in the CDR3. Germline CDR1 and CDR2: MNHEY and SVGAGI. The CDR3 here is CASSTRENTYNEQFF. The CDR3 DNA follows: TGTGCCAGCAGTACCCGGGAGAACACCTACAATGAGCAGTTCTTC.

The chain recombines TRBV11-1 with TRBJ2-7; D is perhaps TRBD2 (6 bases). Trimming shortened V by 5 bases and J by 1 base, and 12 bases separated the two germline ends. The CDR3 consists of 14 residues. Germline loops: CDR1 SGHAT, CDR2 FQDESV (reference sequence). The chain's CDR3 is CASSRVGGSYEQYF. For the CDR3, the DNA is TGTGCCAGCAGCCGAGTGGGGGGTTCCTACGAGCAGTACTTC. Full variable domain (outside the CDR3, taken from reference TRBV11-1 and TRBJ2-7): EAEVAQSPRYKITEKSQAVAFWCDPISGHATLYWYRQILGQGPELLVQFQDESVVDDSQLPKDRFSAERLKGVDSTLKIQPAELGDSAMYLCASSRVGGSYEQYFGPGTRLTVT.

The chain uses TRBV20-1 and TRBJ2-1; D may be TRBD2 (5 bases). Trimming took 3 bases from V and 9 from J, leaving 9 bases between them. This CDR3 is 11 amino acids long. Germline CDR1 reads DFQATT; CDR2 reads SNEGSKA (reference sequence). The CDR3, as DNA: TGCAGTGCTAGCTCGGGGTCTGAGCAGTTCTTC. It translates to CSASSGSEQFF.

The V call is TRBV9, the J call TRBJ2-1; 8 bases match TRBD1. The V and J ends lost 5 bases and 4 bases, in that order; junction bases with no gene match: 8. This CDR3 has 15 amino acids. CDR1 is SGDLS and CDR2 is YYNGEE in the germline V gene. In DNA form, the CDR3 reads TGTGCCAGCAGTTCTGGACAGGGTCAGTACAATGAGCAGTTCTTC. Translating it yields CASSSGQGQYNEQFF.

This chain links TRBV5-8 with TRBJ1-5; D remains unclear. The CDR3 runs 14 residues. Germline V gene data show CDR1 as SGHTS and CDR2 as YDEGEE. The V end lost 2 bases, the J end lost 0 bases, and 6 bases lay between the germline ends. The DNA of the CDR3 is TGTGCCAGCAGCTTTAGAGGTAGCAATCAGCCCCAGCATTTT. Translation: CASSFRGSNQPQHF.

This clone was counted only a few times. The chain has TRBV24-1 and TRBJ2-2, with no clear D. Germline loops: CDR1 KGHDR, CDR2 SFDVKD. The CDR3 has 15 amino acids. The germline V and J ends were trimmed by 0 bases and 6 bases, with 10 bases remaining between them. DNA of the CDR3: TGTGCCACCAGTGATTTGGAGAGAGAATCCGGGGAGCTGTTTTTT. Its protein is CATSDLERESGELFF.

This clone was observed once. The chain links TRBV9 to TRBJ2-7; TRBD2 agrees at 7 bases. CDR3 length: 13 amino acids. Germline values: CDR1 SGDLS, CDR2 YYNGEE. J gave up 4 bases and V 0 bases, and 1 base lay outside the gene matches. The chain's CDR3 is CASSVGREYEQYF. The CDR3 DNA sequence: TGTGCCAGCAGCGTAGGGCGGGAGTACGAGCAGTACTTC. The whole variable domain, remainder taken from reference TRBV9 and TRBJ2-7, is DSGVTQTPKHLITATGQRVTLRCSPRSGDLSVYWYQQSLDQGLQFLIQYYNGEERAKGNILERFSAQQFPDLHSELNLSSLELGDSALYFCASSVGREYEQYFGPGTRLTVT.

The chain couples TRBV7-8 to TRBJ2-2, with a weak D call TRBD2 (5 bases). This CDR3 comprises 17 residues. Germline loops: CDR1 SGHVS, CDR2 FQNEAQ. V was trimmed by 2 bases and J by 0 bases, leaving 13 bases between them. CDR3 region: CASSLPKAGPNTGELFF. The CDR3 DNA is TGTGCCAGCAGCTTACCTAAGGCGGGTCCGAACACCGGGGAGCTGTTTTTT.

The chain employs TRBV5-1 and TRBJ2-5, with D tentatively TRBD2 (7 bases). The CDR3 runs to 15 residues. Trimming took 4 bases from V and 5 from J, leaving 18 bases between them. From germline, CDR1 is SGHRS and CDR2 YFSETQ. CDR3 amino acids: CASSPGGGGGETQYF. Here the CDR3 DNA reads TGCGCCAGCAGCCCCGGAGGGGGGGGTGGTGAGACCCAGTACTTC.

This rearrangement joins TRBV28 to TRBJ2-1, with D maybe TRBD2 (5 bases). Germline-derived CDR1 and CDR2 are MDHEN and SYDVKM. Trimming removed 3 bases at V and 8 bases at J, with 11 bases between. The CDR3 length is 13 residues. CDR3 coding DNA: TGTGCCAGCAGTTTGGGTGGGAGCGATGAGCAGTTCTTC. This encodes CASSLGGSDEQFF.

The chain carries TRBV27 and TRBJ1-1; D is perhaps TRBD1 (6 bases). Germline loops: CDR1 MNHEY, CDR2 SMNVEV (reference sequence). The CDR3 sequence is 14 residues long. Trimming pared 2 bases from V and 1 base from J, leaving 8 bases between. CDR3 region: CASSLGGPNTEAFF. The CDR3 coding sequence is TGTGCCAGCAGTTTAGGGGGCCCGAACACTGAAGCTTTCTTT.

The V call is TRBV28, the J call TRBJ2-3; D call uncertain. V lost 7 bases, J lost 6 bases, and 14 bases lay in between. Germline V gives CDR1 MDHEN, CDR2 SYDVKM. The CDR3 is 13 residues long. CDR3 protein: CASTYHPRDTQYF. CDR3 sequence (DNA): TGTGCCAGCACCTATCATCCCAGGGATACGCAGTATTTT. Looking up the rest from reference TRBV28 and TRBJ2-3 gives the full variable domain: DVKVTQSSRYLVKRTGEKVFLECVQDMDHENMFWYRQDPGLGLRLIYFSYDVKMKEKGDIPEGYSVSREKKERFSLILESASTNQTSMYLCASTYHPRDTQYFGPGTRLTVL.

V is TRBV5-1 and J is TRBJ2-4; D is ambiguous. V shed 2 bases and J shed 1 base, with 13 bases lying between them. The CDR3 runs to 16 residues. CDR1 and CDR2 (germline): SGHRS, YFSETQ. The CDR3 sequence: CASSLRGSLAKNIQYF. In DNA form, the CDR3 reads TGCGCCAGCAGCTTAAGAGGCTCCCTGGCCAAAAACATTCAGTACTTC.

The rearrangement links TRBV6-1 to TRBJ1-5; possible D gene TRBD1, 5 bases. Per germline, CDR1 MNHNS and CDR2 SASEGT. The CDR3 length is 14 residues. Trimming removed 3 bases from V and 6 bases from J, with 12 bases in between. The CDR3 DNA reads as TGTGCCAGCAGTGATGCAGGGTCGGGTCAGCCCCAGCATTTT. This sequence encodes CASSDAGSGQPQHF.

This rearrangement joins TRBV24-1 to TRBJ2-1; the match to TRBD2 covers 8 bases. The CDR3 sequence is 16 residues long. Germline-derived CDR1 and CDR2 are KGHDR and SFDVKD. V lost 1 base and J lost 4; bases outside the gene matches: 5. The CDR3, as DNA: TGTGCCACCAGTGATTTCGGGGCTAGCGGGTACAATGAGCAGTTCTTC. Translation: CATSDFGASGYNEQFF.

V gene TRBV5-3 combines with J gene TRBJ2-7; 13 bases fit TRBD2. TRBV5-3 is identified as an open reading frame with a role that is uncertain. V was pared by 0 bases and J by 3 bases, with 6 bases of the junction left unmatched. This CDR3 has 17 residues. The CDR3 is CARSLVTSGRLSYEQYF. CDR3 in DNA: TGTGCCAGAAGCTTGGTGACTAGCGGGAGGTTGAGCTACGAGCAGTACTTC.

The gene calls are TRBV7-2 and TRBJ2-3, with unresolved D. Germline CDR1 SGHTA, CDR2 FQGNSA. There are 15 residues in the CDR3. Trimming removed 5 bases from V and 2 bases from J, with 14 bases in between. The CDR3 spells CASSPSPELTDTQYF. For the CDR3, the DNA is TGTGCCAGCAGCCCCTCCCCGGAGCTCACAGATACGCAGTATTTT.

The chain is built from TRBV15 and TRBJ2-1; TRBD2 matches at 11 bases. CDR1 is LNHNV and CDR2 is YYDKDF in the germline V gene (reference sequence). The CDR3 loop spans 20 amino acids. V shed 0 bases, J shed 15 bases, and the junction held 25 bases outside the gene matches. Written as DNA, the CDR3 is TGTGCCACCAGCAGAGATAAGGGGAAACTAGCGGGAGAAGGAGAATTTCGGTGGTTCTTC. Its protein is CATSRDKGKLAGEGEFRWFF. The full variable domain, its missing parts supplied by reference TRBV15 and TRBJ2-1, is DAMVIQNPRYQVTQFGKPVTLSCSQTLNHNVMYWYQQKSSQAPKLLFHYYDKDFNNEADTPDNFQSRRPNTSFCFLDIRSPGLGDTAMYLCATSRDKGKLAGEGEFRWFFGPGTRLTVL.

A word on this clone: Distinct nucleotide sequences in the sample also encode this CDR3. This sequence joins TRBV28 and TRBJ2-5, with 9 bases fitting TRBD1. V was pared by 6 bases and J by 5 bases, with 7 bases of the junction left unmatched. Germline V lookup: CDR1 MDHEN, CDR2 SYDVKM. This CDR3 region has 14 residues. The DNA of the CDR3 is TGTGCCAGCAGAGAAACAGGGGGCGGCGAGACCCAGTACTTC. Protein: CASRETGGGETQYF.

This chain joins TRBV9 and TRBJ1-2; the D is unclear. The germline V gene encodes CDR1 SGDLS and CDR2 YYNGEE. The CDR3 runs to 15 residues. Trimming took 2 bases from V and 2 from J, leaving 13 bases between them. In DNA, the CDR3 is TGTGCCAGCAGCGTCCGGGATTCCCCCAACTATGGCTACACCTTC. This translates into CASSVRDSPNYGYTF.

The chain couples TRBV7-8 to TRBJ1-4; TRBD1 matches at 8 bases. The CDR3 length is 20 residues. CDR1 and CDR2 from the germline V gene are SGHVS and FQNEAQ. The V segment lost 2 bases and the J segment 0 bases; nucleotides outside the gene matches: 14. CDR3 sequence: CASSLKGDGAQGATNEKLFF. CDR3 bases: TGTGCCAGCAGCTTAAAGGGGGATGGGGCACAGGGGGCAACTAATGAAAAACTGTTTTTT.

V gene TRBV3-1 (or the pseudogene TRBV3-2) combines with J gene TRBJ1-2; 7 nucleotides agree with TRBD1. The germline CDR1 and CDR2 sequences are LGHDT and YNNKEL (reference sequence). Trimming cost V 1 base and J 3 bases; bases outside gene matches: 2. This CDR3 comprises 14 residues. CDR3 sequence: CASSQAGGDYGYTF. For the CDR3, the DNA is TGTGCCAGCAGCCAAGCAGGGGGAGACTATGGCTACACCTTC.

The CDR3 region has the DNA TGTGCCAGCAGTTTATCCGGGACAGGGACTAACTATGGCTACACCTTC. As protein: CASSLSGTGTNYGYTF. The V call is TRBV27, the J call TRBJ1-2; 9 bases match TRBD1. The trim removed 0 bases at V and 0 bases at J, leaving 2 bases unmatched. The CDR3 is 16 amino acids. CDR1 MNHEY and CDR2 SMNVEV come from the germline V gene (reference sequence).

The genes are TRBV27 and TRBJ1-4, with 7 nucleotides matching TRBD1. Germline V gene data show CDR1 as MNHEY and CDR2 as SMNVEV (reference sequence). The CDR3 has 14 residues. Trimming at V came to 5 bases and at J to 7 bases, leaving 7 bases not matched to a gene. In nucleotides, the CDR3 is TGTGCCAGCAGTAGGGACAGAATGGTTGAAAAACTGTTTTTT. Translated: CASSRDRMVEKLFF.

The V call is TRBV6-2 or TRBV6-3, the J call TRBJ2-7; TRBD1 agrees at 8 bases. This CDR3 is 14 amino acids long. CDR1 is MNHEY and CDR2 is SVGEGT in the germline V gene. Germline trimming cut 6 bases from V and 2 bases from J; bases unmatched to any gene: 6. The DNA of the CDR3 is TGTGCCAGCAGCCGGGACAGGTCAACCTACGAGCAGTACTTC. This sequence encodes CASSRDRSTYEQYF.

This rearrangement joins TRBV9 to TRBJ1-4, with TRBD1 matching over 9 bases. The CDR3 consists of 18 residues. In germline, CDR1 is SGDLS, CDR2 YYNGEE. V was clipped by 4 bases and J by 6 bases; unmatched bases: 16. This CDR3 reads CASSPGQGLGAGYEKLFF. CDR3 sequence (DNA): TGTGCCAGCAGCCCGGGACAGGGCTTGGGGGCGGGATATGAAAAACTGTTTTTT.